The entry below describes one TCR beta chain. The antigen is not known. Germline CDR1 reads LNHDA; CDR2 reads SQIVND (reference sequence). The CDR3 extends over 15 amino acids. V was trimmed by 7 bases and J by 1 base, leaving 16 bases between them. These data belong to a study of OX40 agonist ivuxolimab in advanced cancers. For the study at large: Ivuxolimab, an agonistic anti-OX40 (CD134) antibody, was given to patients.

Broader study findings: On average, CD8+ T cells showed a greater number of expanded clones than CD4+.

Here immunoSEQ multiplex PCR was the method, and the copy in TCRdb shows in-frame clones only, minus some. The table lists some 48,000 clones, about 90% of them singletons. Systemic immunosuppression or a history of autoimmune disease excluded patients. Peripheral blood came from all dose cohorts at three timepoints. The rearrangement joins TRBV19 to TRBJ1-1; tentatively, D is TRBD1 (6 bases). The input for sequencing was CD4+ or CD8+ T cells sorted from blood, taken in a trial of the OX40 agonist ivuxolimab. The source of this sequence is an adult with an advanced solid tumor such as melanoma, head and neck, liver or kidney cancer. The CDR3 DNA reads TGTGCCAGTACCGATTGGGGGCAGGGGAACACTGAAGCTTTCTTT. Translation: CASTDWGQGNTEAFF.